This is a list of T cell receptor beta chains from one sample in a study of T cell responses to AZD1222 COVID-19 vaccine. Clones were read by immunoSEQ multiplex PCR, and TCRdb kept only the in-frame ones, dropping some. The sample shows under 150,000 clones, approximately 91% of them seen only once. The sample was peripheral blood, taken 28 days after the second AZD1222 dose. The origin of the receptors is an adult who received the AZD1222 COVID-19 vaccine. CDR3s include the opening cysteine and the closing phenylalanine or tryptophan. D genes are given only for firm matches. The listing skips clone size in some rows; elsewhere it reads once, few, many or a size class.

D gene: NA; J gene: TRBJ2-1; clone size: NA; V gene: TRBV7-9; CDR3 DNA: TGTGCCAGCAGCTTAGAGAGACCGTCGAGTGAGCAGTTCTTC; CDR3 protein: CASSLERPSSEQFF
D gene: TRBD2; J gene: TRBJ2-4; clone size: NA; V gene: TRBV6-5; CDR3 DNA: TGTGCCAGCAGCCTTAGCGGGAGAGCCAAAAACATTCAGTACTTC; CDR3 protein: CASSLSGRAKNIQYF
D gene: NA; J gene: TRBJ2-1; clone size: NA; V gene: TRBV11-2; CDR3 DNA: TGTGCCAGCAGCTTAGAGGCAGGGGCCCTTAATGAGCAGTTCTTC; CDR3 protein: CASSLEAGALNEQFF
D gene: NA; J gene: TRBJ2-7; clone size: NA; V gene: TRBV3-1/TRBV3-2; CDR3 DNA: TGTGCCAGCAGCCATCTATCCTACGAGCAGTACTTC; CDR3 protein: CASSHLSYEQYF
D gene: TRBD1; J gene: TRBJ1-2; clone size: once; V gene: TRBV27; CDR3 DNA: TGTGCCAGCAGTCCCTCCTGGGCAGGCAGGGGGATTAATGGCTACACCTTC; CDR3 protein: CASSPSWAGRGINGYTF
D gene: NA; J gene: TRBJ1-2; clone size: NA; V gene: TRBV7-2; CDR3 DNA: TGTGCCAGCAGCTTAGCCCGAGGGGCTGGCTACACCTTC; CDR3 protein: CASSLARGAGYTF
D gene: TRBD1; J gene: TRBJ2-3; clone size: NA; V gene: TRBV6-5; CDR3 DNA: TGTGCCAGCAAGACAGGGGACCATCTATATTTT; CDR3 protein: CASKTGDHLYF
D gene: NA; J gene: TRBJ2-7; clone size: once; V gene: TRBV28; CDR3 DNA: TGTGCCAGCAGGCCAGACATCCTCTACGAGCAGTACTTC; CDR3 protein: CASRPDILYEQYF
D gene: TRBD1; J gene: TRBJ2-5; clone size: NA; V gene: TRBV3-1/TRBV3-2; CDR3 DNA: TGTGCCAGCAGCCCGTTCGGACAGGGTGGAGAGACCCAGTACTTC; CDR3 protein: CASSPFGQGGETQYF
D gene: NA; J gene: TRBJ1-5; clone size: NA; V gene: TRBV12-3/TRBV12-4; CDR3 DNA: TGTGCCAGCACCCCTGACATGCGGCAGCCCCAGCATTTT; CDR3 protein: CASTPDMRQPQHF
D gene: TRBD2; J gene: TRBJ2-7; clone size: few; V gene: TRBV13; CDR3 DNA: TGTGCCAGCAGCTACCGGGACTACCCTCTCGAGCAGTACTTC; CDR3 protein: CASSYRDYPLEQYF
D gene: NA; J gene: TRBJ2-7; clone size: NA; V gene: TRBV12-1; CDR3 DNA: TGTGCCAGCAGCTTTAAGGATATAGGGTCCTACGAGCAGTACTTC; CDR3 protein: CASSFKDIGSYEQYF
D gene: TRBD1; J gene: TRBJ1-5; clone size: once; V gene: TRBV5-5; CDR3 DNA: TGTGCCAGCAGCCTCGGACAGGGGTATAGCAATCAGCCCCAGCATTTT; CDR3 protein: CASSLGQGYSNQPQHF
D gene: NA; J gene: TRBJ1-1; clone size: NA; V gene: TRBV28; CDR3 DNA: TGTGCCAGCAGAATGAGGAGCAGTGAAGCTTTCTTT; CDR3 protein: CASRMRSSEAFF
D gene: NA; J gene: TRBJ2-7; clone size: NA; V gene: TRBV25-1; CDR3 DNA: TGTGCCAGCAGAGATCCCAACGGGGCCCCCTACGAGCAGTACTTC; CDR3 protein: CASRDPNGAPYEQYF
D gene: NA; J gene: TRBJ1-1; clone size: medium-sized; V gene: TRBV11-1; CDR3 DNA: TGTGCCAGCAGTTCCTGGCGGGGGTACACTGAAGCTTTCTTT; CDR3 protein: CASSSWRGYTEAFF
D gene: NA; J gene: TRBJ1-2; clone size: NA; V gene: TRBV7-9; CDR3 DNA: TGTGCCAGCAGCTTCGGACTCCCTAAGGGGGGCTACACCTTC; CDR3 protein: CASSFGLPKGGYTF
D gene: TRBD1; J gene: TRBJ1-2; clone size: NA; V gene: TRBV24-1; CDR3 DNA: TGTGCCACCAGTGATGCCGCCGGGACAGAAGTGGGGCATGGCTACACCTTC; CDR3 protein: CATSDAAGTEVGHGYTF
D gene: NA; J gene: TRBJ1-5; clone size: NA; V gene: TRBV18; CDR3 DNA: TGTGCCAGCTCACCAGGGGGGGGCAATCAGCCCCAGCATTTT; CDR3 protein: CASSPGGGNQPQHF
D gene: TRBD2; J gene: TRBJ2-1; clone size: NA; V gene: TRBV7-2; CDR3 DNA: TGTGCCAGCAGCTTTAGCGGGAGTCTTGAGAATGAGCAGTTCTTC; CDR3 protein: CASSFSGSLENEQFF
D gene: TRBD2; J gene: TRBJ2-1; clone size: NA; V gene: TRBV27; CDR3 DNA: TGTGCCAGCAGTACCGGAGGGACTAGGGGCCCCAATGAGCAGTTCTTC; CDR3 protein: CASSTGGTRGPNEQFF
D gene: NA; J gene: TRBJ1-1; clone size: NA; V gene: TRBV2; CDR3 DNA: TGTGCCAGCAGTGTAGACGTGAACACTGAAGCTTTCTTT; CDR3 protein: CASSVDVNTEAFF
D gene: TRBD2; J gene: TRBJ2-5; clone size: NA; V gene: TRBV5-1; CDR3 DNA: TGCGCCAGCAGCGTCAGCGGGGGGGAGACCCAGTACTTC; CDR3 protein: CASSVSGGETQYF
D gene: NA; J gene: TRBJ1-1; clone size: NA; V gene: TRBV12-5; CDR3 DNA: TGTGCTAGTGGTTCAACAACAGTGGGCACTGAAGCTTTCTTT; CDR3 protein: CASGSTTVGTEAFF
D gene: NA; J gene: TRBJ2-1; clone size: NA; V gene: TRBV2; CDR3 DNA: TGTGCCAGCAGGGTTCTCGGGAGCTCCTACAATGAGCAGTTCTTC; CDR3 protein: CASRVLGSSYNEQFF
D gene: NA; J gene: TRBJ1-1; clone size: NA; V gene: TRBV5-6; CDR3 DNA: TGTGCCAGCAGCTTCGGGGCCGTTAACACTGAAGCTTTCTTT; CDR3 protein: CASSFGAVNTEAFF
D gene: TRBD2; J gene: TRBJ2-7; clone size: NA; V gene: TRBV7-9; CDR3 DNA: TGTGCCAGCAGCCCGGGGGGTACGGACGAGCAGTACTTC; CDR3 protein: CASSPGGTDEQYF
D gene: NA; J gene: TRBJ2-5; clone size: NA; V gene: TRBV29-1; CDR3 DNA: TGCAGCGTGACGGAGGGCTGGGAGACCCAGTACTTC; CDR3 protein: CSVTEGWETQYF
D gene: TRBD2; J gene: TRBJ2-1; clone size: NA; V gene: TRBV29-1; CDR3 DNA: TGCAGCGTCGGGGGGGATGCCGTTTCCTACAATGAGCAGTTCTTC; CDR3 protein: CSVGGDAVSYNEQFF
D gene: NA; J gene: TRBJ1-4; clone size: once; V gene: TRBV4-3; CDR3 DNA: TGCGCCAGCAGCCAAGATAGGCGTTGGGCCGGCGGTAATGAAAAACTGTTTTTT; CDR3 protein: CASSQDRRWAGGNEKLFF
D gene: TRBD1; J gene: TRBJ2-5; clone size: NA; V gene: TRBV6-5; CDR3 DNA: TGTGCCAGCAGCTTAGGACAGGCCCAAGAGACCCAGTACTTC; CDR3 protein: CASSLGQAQETQYF
D gene: NA; J gene: TRBJ1-3; clone size: NA; V gene: TRBV6-5; CDR3 DNA: TGTGCCAGCAGCCGGCGGTCCGGAAACACCATATATTTT; CDR3 protein: CASSRRSGNTIYF
D gene: TRBD1; J gene: TRBJ1-6; clone size: NA; V gene: TRBV3-1/TRBV3-2; CDR3 DNA: TGTGCCAGCAGCCGACAGGGGTCACCCCTCCACTTT; CDR3 protein: CASSRQGSPLHF
D gene: NA; J gene: TRBJ2-7; clone size: NA; V gene: TRBV9; CDR3 DNA: TGTGCCAGCAGCCAAGCGGACTTCTACGAGCAGTACTTC; CDR3 protein: CASSQADFYEQYF
D gene: NA; J gene: TRBJ1-2; clone size: NA; V gene: TRBV5-6; CDR3 DNA: TGTGCCAGCAGCTTGTCCGGTTATGGCTACACCTTC; CDR3 protein: CASSLSGYGYTF
D gene: TRBD2; J gene: TRBJ2-1; clone size: NA; V gene: TRBV5-1; CDR3 DNA: TGCGCCAGCAGCTCAGGACTAGTCTCCTACAATGAGCAGTTCTTC; CDR3 protein: CASSSGLVSYNEQFF
D gene: NA; J gene: TRBJ2-3; clone size: NA; V gene: TRBV27; CDR3 DNA: TGTGCCAGCTCCCCTCGGCGACAGTTTAGCACAGATACGCAGTATTTT; CDR3 protein: CASSPRRQFSTDTQYF
D gene: TRBD2; J gene: TRBJ2-1; clone size: NA; V gene: TRBV19; CDR3 DNA: TGTGCCAGTAGTATGTTCAGCGGGAGGGTGGGGGAGCAGTTCTTC; CDR3 protein: CASSMFSGRVGEQFF
D gene: TRBD1; J gene: TRBJ1-1; clone size: NA; V gene: TRBV2; CDR3 DNA: TGTGCCAGCAGCGCCGACCCGGGACAGGGGACTGAAGCTTTCTTT; CDR3 protein: CASSADPGQGTEAFF
D gene: NA; J gene: TRBJ2-3; clone size: NA; V gene: TRBV3-1/TRBV3-2; CDR3 DNA: TGTGCCAGCAGCCAAGCAGGTAGCACAGATACGCAGTATTTT; CDR3 protein: CASSQAGSTDTQYF
D gene: NA; J gene: TRBJ1-5; clone size: once; V gene: TRBV7-6; CDR3 DNA: TGTGCCAGCAGCTTAGCATCGGGGCGCAATCAGCCCCAGCATTTT; CDR3 protein: CASSLASGRNQPQHF
D gene: NA; J gene: TRBJ2-5; clone size: NA; V gene: TRBV5-8; CDR3 DNA: TGTGCCAGCAGCTTGGGAACAGGACAAGAGACCCAGTACTTC; CDR3 protein: CASSLGTGQETQYF
D gene: TRBD1; J gene: TRBJ1-2; clone size: NA; V gene: TRBV11-3; CDR3 DNA: TGTGCCAGCAGCTTAAGTTTCGGGCAGGGGGCGTATGGCTACACCTTC; CDR3 protein: CASSLSFGQGAYGYTF
D gene: NA; J gene: TRBJ1-6; clone size: NA; V gene: TRBV27; CDR3 DNA: TGTGCCAGCAGTTCGACCGGACAGCGGACTTACCATAATTCACCCCTCCACTTT; CDR3 protein: CASSSTGQRTYHNSPLHF
D gene: NA; J gene: TRBJ1-6; clone size: NA; V gene: TRBV5-1; CDR3 DNA: TGCGCCAGCAGCTTGTTGGAGGGAGGATCACCCCTCCACTTT; CDR3 protein: CASSLLEGGSPLHF